The T cell receptor (beta chain) described here comes from a study of T cells in Graves' hyperthyroidism and ophthalmopathy. General observations from the study: Most clonotypes expanded in the thyroid (above 0.001) were also present in blood.

As to this clonotype: Its target is unknown.

Losses at the gene ends were 3 bases for V and 2 bases for J; bases not matched to a gene: 8. The CDR3 runs to 18 residues. CDR1 and CDR2 (germline): SGHTA, FQGNSA. TCR beta CDR3 regions were amplified from RNA transcripts. With the HTBI primer set, the TCR CDR3 went through a first round of RT-PCR. TCRdb redid the calling of the multiplex PCR reads with MiXCR, one entry per CDR3 protein. In the table there are hundreds of thousands of distinct CDR3 sequences, more than 12% of which are singletons. The sample comprised blood. The chain employs TRBV7-2 and TRBJ2-1; the match to TRBD2 covers 12 bases. The sequence came from a woman between 50 and 59 years old with Graves' ophthalmopathy. Written as DNA, the CDR3 is TGTGCCAGCAGCTTCGGGTCTAGCGGGAGGGCCACCTACAATGAGCAGTTCTTC. Translation: CASSFGSSGRATYNEQFF.